The rows below give T cell receptor beta chains drawn from one sample of a study of beta chain features in type 1 diabetes. Measured with immunoSEQ multiplex PCR; TCRdb has only the in-frame clones, and not every one. Of hundreds of thousands of clones detected, 25% to 35% appear once; the ten largest clones hold roughly 0.066%. The sequenced sample consisted of naive CD4+ T cells from blood. The source is a man aged 18 to 30 in good health. CDR3s include the opening cysteine and the closing phenylalanine or tryptophan. D genes are given only for firm matches. Size is omitted from some rows. Given values are once, few, many or a class for expanded clones.

clone size	V gene	J gene	D gene	CDR3 DNA	CDR3 protein
few	TRBV14	TRBJ2-3	NA	TGTGCCAGCAGCCAACAGACCACAGATACGCAGTATTTT	CASSQQTTDTQYF
NA	TRBV9	TRBJ2-7	NA	TGTGCCAGCAGCGTAGAGGCCGGAAGCTCCTACGAGCAGTACTTC	CASSVEAGSSYEQYF
NA	TRBV30	TRBJ2-5	NA	TGTGCCTGGAGTGTACTGGGGGGCAAGACCCAGTACTTC	CAWSVLGGKTQYF
NA	TRBV7-9	TRBJ2-3	NA	TGTGCCAGCAGCTTAGGAAAAGGGATCACAGATACGCAGTATTTT	CASSLGKGITDTQYF
few	TRBV23-1	TRBJ2-7	TRBD1	TGCGCCAGCCCCCGTGACAGGGGTTACGAGCAGTACTTC	CASPRDRGYEQYF
NA	TRBV15	TRBJ1-1	NA	TGTGCCACCAGCAGAGATCGGGGGGAAGCTTTCTTT	CATSRDRGEAFF
few	TRBV25-1	TRBJ2-2	NA	TGTGCCAGCAGATTGACAGGGAACACCGGGGAGCTGTTTTTT	CASRLTGNTGELFF
NA	TRBV6-5	TRBJ2-5	NA	TGTGCCAGCAGTTACGATTGGGGGACCAGGGAGACCCAGTACTTC	CASSYDWGTRETQYF
NA	TRBV7-3	TRBJ2-3	NA	TGTGCCAGCAGCTTCGTCCCGCAAGATACGCAGTATTTT	CASSFVPQDTQYF
few	TRBV7-3	TRBJ2-1	TRBD2	TGTGCCAGCAGCCTGGGACTAGCGGGAGTCAATGAGCAGTTCTTC	CASSLGLAGVNEQFF
few	TRBV5-1	TRBJ2-5	NA	TGCGCCACCCCATCGAGGGAGTTGAAGACCCAGTACTTC	CATPSRELKTQYF
few	TRBV7-2	TRBJ2-7	NA	TGTGCCAGCAGCCTGGACAGTTGGACCTACGAGCAGTACTTC	CASSLDSWTYEQYF
few	TRBV4-1	TRBJ1-4	NA	TGCGCCAGCAGCCAAGATCTCCGGGCGTTAAATGAAAAACTGTTTTTT	CASSQDLRALNEKLFF
NA	TRBV28	TRBJ2-3	TRBD1	TGTGCCAGCAGTCTGACAGGGATCCCAGATACGCAGTATTTT	CASSLTGIPDTQYF
NA	TRBV7-2	TRBJ2-1	TRBD1	TGTGCCAGCAGCTTAGCCTCCGGGACAGGAGGCTACAATGAGCAGTTCTTC	CASSLASGTGGYNEQFF
few	TRBV18	TRBJ1-2	NA	TGTGCCAGCTCACCACCTCTGGGAGGAGGCTACACCTTC	CASSPPLGGGYTF
NA	TRBV18	TRBJ2-5	TRBD2	TGTGCCAGCTCACGAGGGACTAGCGCCCTCAGGGTGACCCAGTACTTC	CASSRGTSALRVTQYF
few	TRBV29-1	TRBJ2-4	TRBD2	TGCAGCGTTCTAGCGGGAGGGTCCCGGAACATTCAGTACTTC	CSVLAGGSRNIQYF
NA	TRBV30	TRBJ2-3	TRBD2	TGTGCCTGGAGGCGGGGGATAGCGGGAGCGGGCACAGATACGCAGTATTTT	CAWRRGIAGAGTDTQYF
few	TRBV30	TRBJ2-7	TRBD2	TGTGCCTGGAGACGACTAGCCATATACGAGCAGTACTTC	CAWRRLAIYEQYF
NA	TRBV10-3	TRBJ2-5	NA	TGTGCCATCAGTGAGTCGACGGGGTTGGCCCAGTACTTC	CAISESTGLAQYF
few	TRBV6-6	TRBJ2-5	TRBD2	TGTGCCAGCAGTTTTAGCGGGATGGTGGGGACCCAGTACTTC	CASSFSGMVGTQYF
few	TRBV14	TRBJ2-2	NA	TGTGCCAGCAGTTACCGGGTCCACACCGGGGAGCTGTTTTTT	CASSYRVHTGELFF
NA	TRBV7-7	TRBJ2-5	NA	TGTGCTAGCAGCCACGGGACTGCAAGAGAAGAGACCCAGTACTTC	CASSHGTAREETQYF
few	TRBV7-9	TRBJ2-1	TRBD2	TGTGCCAGCAGCTTAGGGCCCGGACTAGCGGGAGAAGAACAGTTCTTC	CASSLGPGLAGEEQFF
few	TRBV25-1	TRBJ1-3	NA	TGTGCCAGCAGTGAGACAAGGAGCTCTGGAAACACCATATATTTT	CASSETRSSGNTIYF
few	TRBV7-2	TRBJ1-2	NA	TGTGCCAGCAGCCGGCCGTTCGAGGAAGTTGGCTACACCTTC	CASSRPFEEVGYTF
NA	TRBV7-7	TRBJ1-1	NA	TGTGCTAGCAGCTTAGGGCCCGGTGGGAGGCCTGAAGCTTTCTTT	CASSLGPGGRPEAFF
once	TRBV29-1	TRBJ1-3	NA	TGCAGCGCAGGGGTCGGGGGCACTGGAAACACCATATATTTT	CSAGVGGTGNTIYF
NA	TRBV4-1	TRBJ1-2	TRBD1	TGCGCCAGCAGCCTCGACAGGGACTATGGCTACACCTTC	CASSLDRDYGYTF
NA	TRBV11-1	TRBJ2-1	NA	TGTGCCAGCAGCTTAGGCCCACGGGGTGAGCAGTTCTTC	CASSLGPRGEQFF
NA	TRBV7-9	TRBJ1-1	TRBD1	TGTGCCAGCAGCGCCCGGGACAGGGGAATGAACACTGAAGCTTTCTTT	CASSARDRGMNTEAFF
NA	TRBV7-9	TRBJ2-1	NA	TGTGCCAGCAGCATCTATGAGGGACACGAGCAGTTCTTC	CASSIYEGHEQFF
few	TRBV9	TRBJ2-1	TRBD2	TGTGCCAGCAGCGTAGCAGCGGGGAACTCCTACAATGAGCAGTTCTTC	CASSVAAGNSYNEQFF
NA	TRBV30	TRBJ1-2	NA	TGTGCCTGGAGCGTAATACCTGGGAGGCACAGCAACTATGGCTACACCTTC	CAWSVIPGRHSNYGYTF
NA	TRBV18	TRBJ2-7	TRBD2	TGTGCCAGCTCACCCGTACGCGGGAGAAGCGAGCAGTACTTC	CASSPVRGRSEQYF
NA	TRBV7-9	TRBJ2-1	TRBD1	TGTGCCAGCAGCTTCCGACAGGGGGGCAATGAGCAGTTCTTC	CASSFRQGGNEQFF
NA	TRBV9	TRBJ2-3	NA	TGTGCCAGCAGCGTAGAAACAGAAGGGGTTACGCAGTATTTT	CASSVETEGVTQYF